The rows below give T cell receptor beta chains drawn from one sample of a study of T cells in Graves' hyperthyroidism and ophthalmopathy. TCRdb independently ran MiXCR on the multiplex PCR reads; one entry per CDR3 protein. The sample has 380,000 or so distinct CDR3 sequences; 19% are singletons. The sample taken for sequencing was blood. The receptors stem from a young woman with Graves' hyperthyroidism. Both conserved end residues are part of each CDR3. The D gene is left open where the match is weak. The listing skips clone size in some rows; elsewhere it reads once, few, many or a size class.

D gene,J gene,V gene,clone size,CDR3 protein,CDR3 DNA
.,TRBJ2-2,TRBV2,many,CASSVNRAGELFF,TGTGCCAGCAGTGTAAACAGGGCCGGGGAGCTGTTTTTT
.,TRBJ2-7,TRBV6-2/TRBV6-3,.,CASTQPEQYF,TGTGCCAGCACCCAGCCCGAGCAGTACTTC
.,TRBJ1-1,TRBV11-2,many,CASSPLPAAEAFF,TGTGCCAGCAGCCCGCTCCCTGCCGCTGAAGCTTTCTTT
TRBD2,TRBJ2-7,TRBV20-1,many,CSARDPTSGPSEQYF,TGCAGTGCTAGAGATCCAACTAGCGGACCCTCCGAGCAGTACTTC
TRBD2,TRBJ2-2,TRBV6-1,few,CASSLAGGHTGELFF,TGTGCCAGCAGCCTAGCGGGGGGGCACACCGGGGAGCTGTTTTTT
.,TRBJ1-1,TRBV6-2/TRBV6-3,.,CASSYQTHTEAFF,TGTGCCAGCAGTTACCAGACCCACACTGAAGCTTTCTTT
.,TRBJ2-5,TRBV2,few,CASSEVSFGETQYF,TGTGCCAGCAGTGAAGTCTCCTTTGGAGAGACCCAGTACTTC
.,TRBJ2-5,TRBV6-5,many,CASSSSTGATQYF,TGTGCCAGCAGTTCCAGTACGGGTGCGACCCAGTACTTC
.,TRBJ2-4,TRBV5-6,many,CASSRETRGIQYF,TGTGCCAGCAGCAGGGAAACCCGGGGCATTCAGTACTTC
TRBD2,TRBJ2-7,TRBV6-5,many,CASSNWTSGYEQYF,TGTGCCAGCAGTAATTGGACTAGCGGATACGAGCAGTACTTC